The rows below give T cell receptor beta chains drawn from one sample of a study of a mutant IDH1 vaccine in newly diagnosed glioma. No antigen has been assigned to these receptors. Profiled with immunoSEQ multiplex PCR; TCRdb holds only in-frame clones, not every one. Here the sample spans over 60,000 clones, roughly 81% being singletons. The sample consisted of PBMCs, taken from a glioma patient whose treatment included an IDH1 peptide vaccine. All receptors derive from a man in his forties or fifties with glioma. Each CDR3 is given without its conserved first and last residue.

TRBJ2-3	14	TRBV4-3	ASSQSPGQNTDTQY
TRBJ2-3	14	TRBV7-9	ASSLLAGASSDTQY
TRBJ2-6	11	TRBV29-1	SVVGSGANVLT
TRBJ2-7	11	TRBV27	ASSSTRQGQQY
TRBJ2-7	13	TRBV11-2	ASSPPPGQVYEQY
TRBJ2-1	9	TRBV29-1	SVGGSGQQF
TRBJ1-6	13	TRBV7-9	ASSLDRVFNSPLH
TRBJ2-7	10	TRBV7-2	ASSLGWYEQY
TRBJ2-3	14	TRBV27	ASSLIGRAGTDTQY
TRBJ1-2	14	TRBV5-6	ASSLEMSGRGGGYT
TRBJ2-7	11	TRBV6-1	ASRTGGLYEQY
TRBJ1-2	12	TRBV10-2	ASSLSPENYGYT
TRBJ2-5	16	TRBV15	ATSRWGGGATPQETQY
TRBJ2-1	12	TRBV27	ASSFGSGRNEQF
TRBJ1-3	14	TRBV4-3	ASSQHDSFSGNTIY
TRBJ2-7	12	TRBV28	ASSSIGQLSEQY
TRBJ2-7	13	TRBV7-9	ASSALAGGSYEQY
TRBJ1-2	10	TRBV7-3	ASSPGGDGYT
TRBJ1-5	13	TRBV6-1	ASSGYRASNQPQH
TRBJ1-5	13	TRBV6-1	ASSEGHHSNQPQH
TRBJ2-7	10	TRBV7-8	ASSQSTYEQY
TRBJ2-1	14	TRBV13	ASSLDSGGAYNEQF
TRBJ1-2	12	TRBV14	ASSPPTAPSGYT
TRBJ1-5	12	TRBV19	ASSIGQEVQPQH
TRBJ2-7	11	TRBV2	ASSEGTAYEQY
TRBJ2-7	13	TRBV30	AWSSIRDRSYEQY
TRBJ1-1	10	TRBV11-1	ASSLSNTEAF
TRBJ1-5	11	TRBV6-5	ASTTGEVQPQH
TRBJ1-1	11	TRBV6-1	ASSEGQGVGAF
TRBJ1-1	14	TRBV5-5	ASSWGDRVWATEAF
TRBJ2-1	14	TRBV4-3	ASSSIWAVGDNEQF
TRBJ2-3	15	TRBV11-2	ASSSQMGREGADTQY
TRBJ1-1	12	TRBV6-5	ASTLTSGRNEAF
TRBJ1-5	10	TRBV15	ATSSEAQPQH
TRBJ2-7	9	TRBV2	ASSEIYEQY
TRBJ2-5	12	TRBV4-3	ASSQDWTGETQY
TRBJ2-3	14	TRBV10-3	AISEPGTGTTDTQY
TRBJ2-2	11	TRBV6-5	ASTQGAAGELF
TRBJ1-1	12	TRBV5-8	ASSRGHLNTEAF
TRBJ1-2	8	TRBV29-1	SVAHDGYT
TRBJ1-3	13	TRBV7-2	ASSPLSTGPNTIY
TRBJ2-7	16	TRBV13	ASRKFGQEGVSSYEQY
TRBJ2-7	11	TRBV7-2	ASSLALAGGPS
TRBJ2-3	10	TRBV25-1	ASSEHQDTQY
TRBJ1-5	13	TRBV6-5	ASSYRGDNNQPQH
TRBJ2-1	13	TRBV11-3	ASSLVLGADNEQF
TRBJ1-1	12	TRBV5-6	ASSFNVGGTEAF